The source of this T cell receptor (beta chain) is a study of blood T cell repertoires in COVID-19. J was trimmed by 5 bases and V by 6 bases; bases with no gene match: 8. This CDR3 spans 15 amino acids. CDR1 and CDR2 from the germline V gene are MNHNY and SVGAGI (reference sequence). Profiled with immunoSEQ multiplex PCR; TCRdb holds only in-frame clones, not every one. The table has roughly 250,000 clones, around nine tenths seen once. J is TRBJ2-2 and V is TRBV6-6; TRBD2 matches at 8 bases. The TCR originated in a woman in her forties who had recovered from COVID-19. The sequencing sample was made of peripheral blood. The CDR3 nucleotides read TGTGCCAGCAGACCAAGCGGGAGTCATACCGGGGAGCTGTTTTTT. Its translation: CASRPSGSHTGELFF.